This TCR beta chain was sequenced during a study of T cell changes during pregnancy in multiple sclerosis. This clone was seen a few times. At one boundary the junction diverges from the germline segment, which might be a read error. Sequencing was performed with immunoSEQ multiplex PCR; in TCRdb, only in-frame clones are kept and a portion is missing. In the table there are about 35,000 clones, approximately 89% of which are singletons. The CDR3 covers 15 residues. The germline gives CDR1 SSHAT, CDR2 FNYEAQ (reference sequence). This clonotype was obtained from a female donor in good health, enrolled as a control in a pregnancy study. The input for sequencing was CD4+ T cells from peripheral blood mononuclear cells, taken after pregnancy. This chain uses TRBV7-7 with TRBJ2-3, with TRBD2 as a possible D gene (5 bases). The CDR3 coding sequence is TGTGCTAGCAGCTCGGACTCGTCCACCACAGATACGCAGTATTTT. Translating gives CASSSDSSTTDTQYF.